The entry below describes one TCR beta chain. The antigen it binds to is not known. Base-call qualities are not available, and no considerably larger clone is one nucleotide away. Each collaborating institution followed its own protocols to collect whole blood in K2EDTA tubes. For TCRbeta analysis, collaborator samples were shipped as frozen whole blood, as isolated PBMCs, or as DNA extracted from either sample type. The sample originates from a study of blood T cell repertoires in COVID-19 (TCRdb year 2020). At the level of the whole study: Samples covering the acute and convalescent phases of COVID-19 were provided by collaborators in the United States, Italy and Spain. The dataset comprised deeply sampled blood TCRbeta repertoires from subjects exposed to, actively infected with, or recovered from COVID-19. The repertoires were released in a freely available public database meant as a resource for research on the immune response to SARS-CoV-2. The prospective study material was composed of cDNA or gDNA derived from T cells, B-cell-depleted T cells, or PBMCs. Where available, HLA class I and class II types were taken from metadata supplied by the sample provider and were not determined by assay-based typing. Nearly every sample came with metadata listing a de-identified subject ID, COVID-19 status, age in years and sex. The samples were drawn from two sources: the first 160 participants of the ongoing ImmuneRACE study, and some 1,300 subjects contributed by 6 global collaborators. Beyond this particular receptor, the publication reports: The amount of clinical and demographic metadata varied by source and participant and was provided uncurated.

TCRbeta CDR3 regions were amplified from genomic DNA using the immunoSEQ Assay, a bias-controlled multiplex PCR. On the authors' methods: Within the assay, amplification of reference gene primers was used to estimate how many nucleated cells each sample contained. To quantify the absolute abundance of each unique TCRbeta CDR3 rearrangement, sequence reads were collapsed and filtered. Productive Simpson clonality was computed per sample as the square root of Simpson's diversity index over productive rearrangements. This is the immuneACCESS table as TCRdb keeps it, with only in-frame sequences that have V and J called. A part of the clones is gone; compared with another copy, unresolved V genes explain less than half, and the rest is unexplained. The V and J calls and the clone size are those of that table, but D and trimming were determined from the DNA. A total of about 15,000 clones appear in this sample, 76% of them only once. The ten largest clonotypes hold 30% to 35% of the sample.

The sequencing input was peripheral blood. The TCR originated in a man between 65 and 79 years old with active or convalescent COVID-19.

The nucleotide sequence is TGCGCCAGCAGCTTGAATCTCGGGGGCGAGCAGTACTTC. Translated, it gives CASSLNLGGEQYF. Recombination linked TRBV5-1 to TRBJ2-7; TRBD2 might be the D gene, on 6 matching bases. Per the germline V gene, SGHRS is the CDR1 and YFSETQ is the CDR2. The V end loses 1 base and the J end loses 6 bases, and a stretch of 11 bases separates them. The CDR3 has 13 amino acids, counting the end cysteine and phenylalanine. The entry retains the CDR3 DNA only, 39 bases that are in frame from base 1.